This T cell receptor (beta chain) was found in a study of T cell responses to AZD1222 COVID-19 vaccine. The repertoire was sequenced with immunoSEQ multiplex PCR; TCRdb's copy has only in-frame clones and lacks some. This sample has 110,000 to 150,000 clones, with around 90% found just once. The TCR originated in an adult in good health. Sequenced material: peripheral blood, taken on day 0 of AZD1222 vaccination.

The CDR3 DNA sequence: TGTGCCACTCTCGAAACTAGCGGGAGCACAGATACGCAGTATTTT. Translated, it gives CATLETSGSTDTQYF. V and J are TRBV10-3 and TRBJ2-3; 9 bases align to TRBD2. The CDR3 has 15 residues. In germline, CDR1 is ENHRY, CDR2 SYGVKD. The V gene end was trimmed by 10 bases and the J gene end by 0 bases; junction bases not matched to a gene: 8.